Below, 13 T cell receptor beta chains from the same sample are listed, as sequenced in a study of shared clonotypes between healthy human individuals. Libraries were prepared by immunoSEQ multiplex PCR; TCRdb keeps only in-frame clonotypes and omits some of them. Of some 1,100,000 clones listed, about 84% are singletons. Sequencing used memory CD4+ T cells from PBMCs. Specified subset: CD45RA-negative fraction. These receptors were collected from a man aged 18-30 years in good health. Some clones in this sample may be carry-over from other donors' samples.

The CDR3 loop reads CASSPTGTRGTDTQYF. In nucleotides, the CDR3 is TGTGCCAGCTCACCTACCGGGACTAGGGGCACAGATACGCAGTATTTT. This sequence joins TRBV18 and TRBJ2-3; 8 bases agree with TRBD2. The CDR3 totals 16 residues. The junction had 6 bases not matched to a gene; V was cut back by 3 bases and J by 1 base. CDR1 is KGHSH, CDR2 LQKENI, per germline.

The chain joins TRBV19 to TRBJ2-2, with TRBD1 matching 8 bases. The germline V gene encodes CDR1 LNHDA and CDR2 SQIVND (reference sequence). The CDR3 extends over 14 amino acids. Trimming removed 6 bases from V and 8 bases from J; junction bases left unmatched: 8. The CDR3 loop is CASRMDRASGELFF. The DNA of the CDR3 is TGTGCCAGTAGGATGGACAGGGCGTCAGGGGAGCTGTTTTTT. The whole variable domain, remainder taken from reference TRBV19 and TRBJ2-2, is DGGITQSPKYLFRKEGQNVTLSCEQNLNHDAMYWYRQDPGQGLRLIYYSQIVNDFQKGDIAEGYSVSREKKESFPLTVTSAQKNPTAFYLCASRMDRASGELFFGEGSRLTVL.

With regard to this clone: At the DNA level, this CDR3 is encoded by other sequences in the same sample as well. The rearrangement links TRBV9 to TRBJ2-3; D is uncertain. V dropped 0 bases and J dropped 3 bases, with 11 bases sitting between them. The CDR3 is 15 amino acids. CDR1 is SGDLS, CDR2 YYNGEE, per germline. Written as DNA, the CDR3 is TGTGCCAGCAGCGTAGGCCAGAAGTCTACAGATACGCAGTATTTT. Amino acid sequence: CASSVGQKSTDTQYF.

This chain links TRBV6-1 with TRBJ2-2; D perhaps matches TRBD2 (5 bases). V was trimmed by 1 base and J by 4 bases, leaving 10 bases between them. Germline V lookup: CDR1 MNHNS, CDR2 SASEGT. CDR3 length: 15 residues. In DNA form, the CDR3 reads TGTGCCAGCAGTGAAGACCCACGGGGCACCGGGGAGCTGTTTTTT. Translating it yields CASSEDPRGTGELFF.

This clone has a single count. The rearrangement joins TRBV5-6 to TRBJ2-5; D may be TRBD1 (5 bases). The CDR3 is 16 residues long. The germline V gene encodes CDR1 SGHDT and CDR2 YYEEEE. The V end was cut by 1 base, the J end by 1 base, with 14 bases between. CDR3 sequence: CASSLRTQGSQETQYF. In DNA, the CDR3 is TGTGCCAGCAGCTTGCGTACCCAGGGAAGCCAAGAGACCCAGTACTTC.

This clone has a single count. V is TRBV19 and J is TRBJ1-2; D is unresolved. The CDR3 sequence is 13 residues long. V was cut by 7 bases and J by 7 bases, with 16 bases left in between. The V gene's germline CDR1 is LNHDA and CDR2 SQIVND (reference sequence). CDR3 protein: CASTSPYRSGYTF. CDR3 nucleotide sequence: TGTGCCAGTACCTCGCCCTATCGCAGTGGCTACACCTTC.

This clone has just a few counts. The DNA of the CDR3 is TGCGCCAGCAGCCAATCGAACAACCGGGACACCAAAAACATTCAGTACTTC. Its translation is CASSQSNNRDTKNIQYF. The chain recombines TRBV4-3 with TRBJ2-4; D might be TRBD1 (6 bases). The length of the CDR3 is 17 residues. Germline V CDR1 and CDR2: LGHNA, YSLEER. V lost 2 bases and J 2 bases, leaving 16 bases between the germline ends.

The chain carries TRBV27 and TRBJ2-6, with D tentatively TRBD1 (5 bases). The CDR3 spans 18 residues. Germline loops: CDR1 MNHEY, CDR2 SMNVEV (reference sequence). The V end was cut by 1 base, the J end by 0 bases, with 13 bases between. In nucleotides, the CDR3 is TGTGCCAGCAGTTTATTAGCCTTAAGGGGCTCTGGGGCCAACGTCCTGACTTTC. Its protein is CASSLLALRGSGANVLTF.

The chain joins TRBV9 to TRBJ2-3; 9 bases align to TRBD2. CDR1 is SGDLS, CDR2 YYNGEE, per germline. This CDR3 contains 15 residues. V lost 0 bases, J lost 9 bases, and 8 bases stayed unmatched. CDR3 sequence: CASSVGSAGGGTQYF. In DNA, the CDR3 is TGTGCCAGCAGCGTAGGGTCAGCGGGAGGAGGAACGCAGTATTTT. The variable domain in full, completed from reference TRBV9 and TRBJ2-3, reads DSGVTQTPKHLITATGQRVTLRCSPRSGDLSVYWYQQSLDQGLQFLIQYYNGEERAKGNILERFSAQQFPDLHSELNLSSLELGDSALYFCASSVGSAGGGTQYFGPGTRLTVL.

This clone has a handful of counts. The gene calls are TRBV7-9 and TRBJ2-7; TRBD1 aligns across 8 bases. The junction had 12 bases not matched to a gene; V was cut back by 7 bases and J by 1 base. The CDR3 spans 16 residues. The germline gives CDR1 SEHNR, CDR2 FQNEAQ (reference sequence). The CDR3 here is CASTVRGTGGSYEQYF. The DNA of the CDR3 is TGTGCCAGCACCGTAAGGGGGACAGGAGGATCCTACGAGCAGTACTTC.

This rearrangement joins TRBV28 to TRBJ2-7; D is ambiguous. Trimming removed 5 bases at V and 6 bases at J, with 11 bases between. Germline V gene lookup returns CDR1 MDHEN and CDR2 SYDVKM. This CDR3 is 12 amino acids long. The CDR3 loop reads CASSLKIGEQYF. The CDR3 nucleotides read TGTGCCAGCAGTCTAAAGATAGGCGAGCAGTACTTC.

This chain links TRBV5-1 with TRBJ2-3; D call uncertain. The CDR3 length is 14 residues. The germline V gene encodes CDR1 SGHRS and CDR2 YFSETQ. The V end lost 0 bases, the J end lost 0 bases, and 5 bases lay between the germline ends. The CDR3 spells CASSLEFSTDTQYF. CDR3 DNA: TGCGCCAGCAGCTTGGAGTTTAGCACAGATACGCAGTATTTT.

The V gene is TRBV4-1, the J gene TRBJ2-5; 11 bases align to TRBD2. CDR3 size: 15 residues. The trim removed 2 bases at V and 3 bases at J, leaving 2 bases unmatched. Looked up from germline, CDR1 is MGHRA and CDR2 is YSYEKL. The CDR3 bases are TGCGCCAGCAGCCAAAAGGGACTAGCGGAAGAGACCCAGTACTTC. It translates to CASSQKGLAEETQYF.